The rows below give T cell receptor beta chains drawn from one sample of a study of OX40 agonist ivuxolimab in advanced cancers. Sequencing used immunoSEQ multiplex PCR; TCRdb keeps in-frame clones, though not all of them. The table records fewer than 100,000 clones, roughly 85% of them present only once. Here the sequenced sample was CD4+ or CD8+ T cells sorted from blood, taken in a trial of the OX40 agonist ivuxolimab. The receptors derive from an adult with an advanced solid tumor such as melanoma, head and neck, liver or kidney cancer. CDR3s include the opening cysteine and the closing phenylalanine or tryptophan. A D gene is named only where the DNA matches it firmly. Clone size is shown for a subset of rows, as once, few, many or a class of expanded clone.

TGTGCCAGCTCACCGGGATTTGGGAGAGATACGCAGTATTTT CASSPGFGRDTQYF . TRBJ2-3 TRBV18 .
TGTGCCAGTTCCGCTTCCCGGAACGGAAGAACTGAAGCTTTCTTT CASSASRNGRTEAFF . TRBJ1-1 TRBV7-3 .
TGTGCCAGCAGCTTGGGGGGGGCTAGCGGGTTCTACGAGCAGTACTTC CASSLGGASGFYEQYF . TRBJ2-7 TRBV5-4 TRBD2
TGCGCCAGCAGCTTGGCCTTAGGGGGAGAGACCCAGTACTTC CASSLALGGETQYF . TRBJ2-5 TRBV5-1 .
TGTGCCAGCAGTTCGCAGGGATACGAGCAGTACTTC CASSSQGYEQYF . TRBJ2-7 TRBV2 .
TGTGCCAGCACCCTTCCCCCAGTGGCGGGCAAATTCTCTGGAAACACCATATATTTT CASTLPPVAGKFSGNTIYF . TRBJ1-3 TRBV6-7 .
TGTGCCAGCAGCTTATCGCCTGGGACTAGTGGGGGGCAAAACACCGGGGAGCTGTTTTTT CASSLSPGTSGGQNTGELFF . TRBJ2-2 TRBV7-3 TRBD2
TGTGCCAGCACCCCGGGAACCGCAGACGGCACAGATACGCAGTATTTT CASTPGTADGTDTQYF once TRBJ2-3 TRBV2 .
TGTGCCAGCAGCCAGGGCCAGATCCAAGAGACCCAGTACTTC CASSQGQIQETQYF . TRBJ2-5 TRBV28 .
TGTGCCAGCAGCCGACGGATGGCCGGGGAGCTGTTTTTT CASSRRMAGELFF . TRBJ2-2 TRBV6-5 .
TGCGCCAGCAGCTCAGAGACAGGTGTCCCCTACGAGCAGTACTTC CASSSETGVPYEQYF . TRBJ2-7 TRBV5-1 .
TGTGCCAGCAGCAAAGGGGGGGTACTAGACAGAATACAAGAGACCCAGTACTTC CASSKGGVLDRIQETQYF . TRBJ2-5 TRBV21-1 .
TGTGCCATCAGTGACGTTGGCAGTAGTCCCCAAGAGACCCAGTACTTC CAISDVGSSPQETQYF . TRBJ2-5 TRBV10-3 .
TGTGCTAGTGGTCCCCCGGGAACAGGCATCCCACTATCGGGATATCTCCACAATCAGCCCCAGCATTTT CASGPPGTGIPLSGYLHNQPQHF many TRBJ1-5 TRBV12-5 .
TGTGCCAGCAGCTTTGCGACTCGGAGTGGTGGCTACACCTTC CASSFATRSGGYTF . TRBJ1-2 TRBV7-2 .
TGTGCCAGCAGCTTGGGGGGTACTGAGCAGTTCTTC CASSLGGTEQFF . TRBJ2-1 TRBV11-1 .
TGTGCCAGCAGTGCCTGGCTGGGGGCTGCTTCTCTTAATGGCTACACCTTC CASSAWLGAASLNGYTF . TRBJ1-2 TRBV6-1 .
TGTGCCAGCAGCTTAAACCGGGACACTGAAGCTTTCTTT CASSLNRDTEAFF . TRBJ1-1 TRBV7-3 .
TGTGCCAGCTCTCATGGGGCTACCCAGTACTTC CASSHGATQYF . TRBJ2-5 TRBV7-9 .
TGCGCCAGCAGCTTTTCGGCAGGGTGGGGTGAAAAACTGTTTTTT CASSFSAGWGEKLFF . TRBJ1-4 TRBV5-1 .
TGTGCTAGCAGCTCAGGCTCCGGGGCAATTAGCACAGATACGCAGTATTTT CASSSGSGAISTDTQYF . TRBJ2-3 TRBV7-7 .
TGTGCCAGCGACACAGAGGGGCCCGAGCAGTACTTC CASDTEGPEQYF . TRBJ2-7 TRBV7-9 .
TGTGCCAGCTACAGGGGCTATGGCTACACCTTC CASYRGYGYTF . TRBJ1-2 TRBV19 TRBD1
TGTGCCAGCAGGGAAAGTTTGACAGGGAAGGGTGGCTACACCTTC CASRESLTGKGGYTF . TRBJ1-2 TRBV6-6 TRBD1
TGCGCCAGCAGCTCATTAGTTGGGGGGGCCGGGGGAGATACGCAGTATTTT CASSSLVGGAGGDTQYF . TRBJ2-3 TRBV5-1 .
TGTGCCAGTAGGGGACAGGCCGGAGGTGCCGGGGAGCTGTTTTTT CASRGQAGGAGELFF . TRBJ2-2 TRBV19 TRBD1
TGCGCCAGCAGTCGGGACTTGAACACTGAAGCTTTCTTT CASSRDLNTEAFF . TRBJ1-1 TRBV10-1 .
TGTGCCAGCAGCCGCCGGGACAGTCGGAGGGAGCAGTACTTC CASSRRDSRREQYF once TRBJ2-7 TRBV5-6 TRBD1
TGTGCCAGCGGCCCCGGGTACACTGAAGCTTTCTTT CASGPGYTEAFF . TRBJ1-1 TRBV27 .
TGTGCCAGCAGCCTAGGACAGGGGAGCACCGGGGAGCTGTTTTTT CASSLGQGSTGELFF . TRBJ2-2 TRBV11-3 TRBD1
TGTGCCAGCAGCCTGCTTGTGTGGAGTAACACTGAAGCTTTCTTT CASSLLVWSNTEAFF . TRBJ1-1 TRBV7-2 .
TGCGCCAGCAGCTGGGAGGGGGCAGGTGGGTCCGCTGAAGCTTTCTTT CASSWEGAGGSAEAFF . TRBJ1-1 TRBV5-1 TRBD1
TGTGCCAGCAGCCGACCCGGGCTGGCAGGGGAGACCCAGTACTTC CASSRPGLAGETQYF . TRBJ2-5 TRBV7-9 .
TGTGCCAGCAGCGAGACAGGTTATGAGCAGTACTTC CASSETGYEQYF . TRBJ2-7 TRBV7-3 .
TGTGCCAGCAGTGGTGGTGATACTGGTAATGAAAAACTGTTTTTT CASSGGDTGNEKLFF . TRBJ1-4 TRBV9 .
TGTGCCACCCAAAGGGGGAACACTGAAGCTTTCTTT CATQRGNTEAFF . TRBJ1-1 TRBV6-1 .
TGCGCCAGCAGCTTAGGACTAGTAAGGGTCAATGAGCAGTTCTTC CASSLGLVRVNEQFF . TRBJ2-1 TRBV5-1 TRBD2
TGTGCCAGCAGCACCCGACAGGGAAGGGTGTATAACACTGAAGCTTTCTTT CASSTRQGRVYNTEAFF . TRBJ1-1 TRBV13 TRBD1
TGCGCCAGCAGCTCCGGACAGCAGTTAGCTGAAGCTTTCTTT CASSSGQQLAEAFF . TRBJ1-1 TRBV5-1 .
TGTGCCAGCAGGACCGGGACTAGTTATACCACAGATACGCAGTATTTT CASRTGTSYTTDTQYF . TRBJ2-3 TRBV5-4 TRBD2
TGTGCCAGCAGCATGGGGGACTTAAACACAGATACGCAGTATTTT CASSMGDLNTDTQYF once TRBJ2-3 TRBV5-4 .
TGTGCCAGTAGTATAGAAGGCAGGGGGGATCAAGCTTTCTTT CASSIEGRGDQAFF once TRBJ1-1 TRBV19 TRBD1
TGTGCCAGCAGTGCAACAGGGGGGGCTGAAGCTTTCTTT CASSATGGAEAFF . TRBJ1-1 TRBV6-1 TRBD1
TGTGCCAGCAGCTTCACAGGGGAGCAGTACTTC CASSFTGEQYF . TRBJ2-7 TRBV7-2 .
TGTGCCAGCAGCCCCCCGGACGCAAATGAAAAACTGTTTTTT CASSPPDANEKLFF . TRBJ1-4 TRBV9 .
TGTGCCAGCAGCGAAAAGACAGGGGGTCATGGCTACACCTTC CASSEKTGGHGYTF . TRBJ1-2 TRBV7-3 TRBD1
TGCAGCGCCTCGTCCAGCGGGGCCAGTGCGCAGTTCTTC CSASSSGASAQFF . TRBJ2-1 TRBV29-1 TRBD2
TGTGCCAGCAGCCTGCTTGGGACAACGAACACTGAAGCTTTCTTT CASSLLGTTNTEAFF . TRBJ1-1 TRBV7-9 .
TGTGCCACCAGCAGAGATCCCTCCGTAGGGCCCCAGCATTTT CATSRDPSVGPQHF . TRBJ1-5 TRBV15 .
TGTGCCAGCAGTCGGCCTCAGGACTATGGCTACACCTTC CASSRPQDYGYTF . TRBJ1-2 TRBV6-1 .
TGTGCCATCACCTCAGGCCCTGCTAACTATGGCTACACCTTC CAITSGPANYGYTF . TRBJ1-2 TRBV10-3 .
TGTGCTAGCAGCTTCAACAGACAAGAGACCCAGTACTTC CASSFNRQETQYF . TRBJ2-5 TRBV7-7 .
TGTGCCAGCAGTTACCGGCAGGGCCGCGAGCAGTACTTC CASSYRQGREQYF . TRBJ2-7 TRBV6-5 .
TGTGCCAGCTCCCGGGACAGGAGAACTCAAGAGACCCAGTACTTC CASSRDRRTQETQYF . TRBJ2-5 TRBV18 TRBD1
TGTGCCAGCAGTTTTAGGGCAGGTTGGAGCAATCAGCCCCAGCATTTT CASSFRAGWSNQPQHF . TRBJ1-5 TRBV28 .
TGTGCCAGCAGTTCCCCGGGCAGAAACACCATATATTTT CASSSPGRNTIYF . TRBJ1-3 TRBV27 .
TGTGCCAGCAGTTACTCGGCAATGGGCGGGAACTATGGCTACACCTTC CASSYSAMGGNYGYTF . TRBJ1-2 TRBV6-5 .
TGTGCCAGCAGTGAAACCGCTGGGGGTGAAAAACTGTTTTTT CASSETAGGEKLFF . TRBJ1-4 TRBV2 .
TGTGCCAGCAGCCAGACCGGACAGGGGGCGCGTGGCTACACCTTC CASSQTGQGARGYTF . TRBJ1-2 TRBV7-9 TRBD1
TGCGCCAGCAGCCAAGATGGCGGAACAGATACGCAGTATTTT CASSQDGGTDTQYF . TRBJ2-3 TRBV4-3 .